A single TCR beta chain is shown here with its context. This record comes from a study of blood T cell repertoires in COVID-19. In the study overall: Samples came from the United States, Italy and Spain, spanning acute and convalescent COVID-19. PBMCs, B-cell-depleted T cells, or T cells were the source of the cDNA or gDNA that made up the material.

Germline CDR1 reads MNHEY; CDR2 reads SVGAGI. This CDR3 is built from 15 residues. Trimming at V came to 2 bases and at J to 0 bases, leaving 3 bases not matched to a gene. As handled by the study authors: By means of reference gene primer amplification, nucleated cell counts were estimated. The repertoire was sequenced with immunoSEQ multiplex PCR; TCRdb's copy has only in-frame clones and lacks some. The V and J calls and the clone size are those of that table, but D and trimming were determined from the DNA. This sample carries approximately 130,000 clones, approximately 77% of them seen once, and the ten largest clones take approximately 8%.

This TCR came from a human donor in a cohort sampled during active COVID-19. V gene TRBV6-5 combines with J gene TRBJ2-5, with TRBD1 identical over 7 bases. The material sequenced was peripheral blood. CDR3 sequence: CASSYLGQDQETQYF. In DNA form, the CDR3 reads TGTGCCAGCAGTTACCTTGGACAGGACCAAGAGACCCAGTACTTC.